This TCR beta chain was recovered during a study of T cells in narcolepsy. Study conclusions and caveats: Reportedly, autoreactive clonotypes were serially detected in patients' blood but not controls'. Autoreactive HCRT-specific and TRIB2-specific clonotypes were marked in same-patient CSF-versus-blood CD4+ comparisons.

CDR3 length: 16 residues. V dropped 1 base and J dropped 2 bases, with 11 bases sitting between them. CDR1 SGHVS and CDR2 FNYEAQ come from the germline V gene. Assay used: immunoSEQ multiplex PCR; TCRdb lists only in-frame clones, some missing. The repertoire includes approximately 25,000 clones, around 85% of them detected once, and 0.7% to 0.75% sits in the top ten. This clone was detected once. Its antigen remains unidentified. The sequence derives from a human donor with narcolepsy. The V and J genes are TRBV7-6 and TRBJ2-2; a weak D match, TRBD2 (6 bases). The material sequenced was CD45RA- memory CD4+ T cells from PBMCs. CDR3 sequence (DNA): TGTGCCAGCAGCTTAGTAGGGACTCCTAACACCGGGGAGCTGTTTTTT. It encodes CASSLVGTPNTGELFF.